A selection of T cell receptor beta chains follows, all from one sample in a study of Graves' ophthalmopathy and Graves' hyperthyroidism. TCRdb itself ran the multiplex PCR reads through MiXCR, one entry per CDR3 protein. The top ten hold 9% to 15% of the sample, which has about 340,000 distinct CDR3 sequences, roughly 17% seen once. Sequenced sample: peripheral blood. The origin of the receptors is an adult man with Graves' ophthalmopathy. Both conserved end residues are part of each CDR3. A D gene is named only where the DNA matches it firmly. Clone size is given for some rows only: seen once, a few or many times, or a class if the clone is expanded.

V,J,D,size,CDR3,DNA
TRBV27,TRBJ2-7,TRBD1,many,CASSLKGAFSYEQYF,TGTGCCAGCAGTTTGAAGGGGGCCTTCTCCTACGAGCAGTACTTC
TRBV7-2,TRBJ2-5,TRBD1,NA,CASRFAGQVQETQYF,TGTGCCAGCAGATTCGCCGGACAGGTCCAAGAGACCCAGTACTTC
TRBV15,TRBJ2-7,NA,NA,CATSRDTHTYEQYF,TGTGCCACCAGCAGAGATACCCACACCTACGAGCAGTACTTC
TRBV28,TRBJ1-2,NA,many,CASSLFGSSYGYTF,TGTGCCAGCAGTTTATTCGGCAGTAGTTATGGCTACACCTTC
TRBV12-3/TRBV12-4,TRBJ1-6,NA,many,CASPRTANSPLHF,TGTGCCAGCCCGCGGACGGCGAATTCACCCCTCCACTTT
TRBV28,TRBJ2-7,NA,NA,CASSYSALYEQYF,TGTGCCAGCAGTTATAGCGCTCTCTACGAGCAGTACTTC
TRBV28,TRBJ2-2,TRBD1,many,CASRLGTGPTGELFF,TGTGCCAGCAGGCTGGGGACAGGCCCTACCGGGGAGCTGTTTTTT
TRBV6-5,TRBJ2-5,NA,NA,CASRYKIEETQYF,TGTGCCAGCCGATACAAGATAGAAGAGACCCAGTACTTC
TRBV2,TRBJ1-2,NA,many,CASTRESGYTF,TGTGCCAGCACGAGGGAAAGTGGCTACACCTTC
TRBV6-5,TRBJ2-5,TRBD2,many,CASRPAGGQETQYF,TGTGCCAGCAGACCAGCGGGAGGCCAAGAGACCCAGTACTTC
TRBV10-3,TRBJ1-2,NA,many,CAISVRATTGYTF,TGTGCCATCAGTGTCCGGGCCACGACGGGCTACACCTTC
TRBV7-2,TRBJ1-1,TRBD1,few,CASSSGQGRAFF,TGTGCCAGCAGCAGCGGACAGGGTAGGGCTTTCTTT
TRBV12-3/TRBV12-4,TRBJ1-5,TRBD1,many,CASSLAPGQGVSNQPQHF,TGTGCCAGCAGTTTAGCGCCGGGACAGGGGGTTAGCAATCAGCCCCAGCATTTT
TRBV6-5,TRBJ2-7,TRBD2,NA,CASSYRPSGDSYEQYF,TGTGCCAGCAGTTACAGGCCTAGCGGGGACTCTTACGAGCAGTACTTC
TRBV28,TRBJ2-5,NA,NA,CASSLGQGMGWQETQYF,TGTGCCAGCAGTTTGGGGCAGGGTATGGGGTGGCAAGAGACCCAGTACTTC
TRBV3-1,TRBJ2-6,TRBD1,many,CASSQDGQARSGANVLTF,TGTGCCAGCAGCCAAGATGGACAGGCAAGATCTGGGGCCAACGTCCTGACTTTC
TRBV6-1,TRBJ1-3,TRBD1,many,CASSGRTGGINTIYF,TGTGCCAGCAGTGGCCGGACAGGGGGCATCAACACCATATATTTT
TRBV6-2/TRBV6-3,TRBJ1-2,TRBD1,many,CASSFSGGAGLYGYTF,TGTGCCAGCAGTTTTTCAGGGGGCGCGGGCCTCTATGGCTACACCTTC
TRBV15,TRBJ1-2,TRBD1,many,CATSSLGTGGRYTF,TGTGCCACCAGCAGTCTGGGGACAGGGGGACGCTACACCTTC
TRBV5-1,TRBJ2-5,NA,many,CASSLDVSFGTQYF,TGCGCCAGCAGCTTGGACGTTTCTTTCGGGACCCAGTACTTC
TRBV2,TRBJ1-5,TRBD1,many,CASRRQGDSNQPQHF,TGTGCCAGCAGAAGACAGGGGGATAGCAATCAGCCCCAGCATTTT
TRBV5-1,TRBJ2-7,NA,many,CASSSDRKLPYEQYF,TGCGCCAGCAGCTCCGACAGAAAACTTCCCTACGAGCAGTACTTC
TRBV7-9,TRBJ2-5,TRBD2,many,CASSPKEGGLQETQYF,TGTGCCAGCAGCCCCAAGGAGGGAGGGCTTCAAGAGACCCAGTACTTC
TRBV6-1,TRBJ2-5,TRBD1,many,CASSPDRADQETQYF,TGTGCCAGCAGTCCCGACAGGGCTGACCAAGAGACCCAGTACTTC
TRBV6-5,TRBJ2-5,NA,many,CASSYSTGSPREETQYF,TGTGCCAGCAGTTACTCTACAGGGTCCCCTCGGGAGGAGACCCAGTACTTC
TRBV7-2,TRBJ2-7,TRBD2,many,CASSLSGSTSGEQYF,TGTGCCAGCAGCTTGAGCGGGAGCACGTCAGGGGAGCAGTACTTC
TRBV20-1,TRBJ1-5,NA,many,CSAIQQGGQPQHF,TGCAGTGCTATTCAACAGGGAGGTCAGCCCCAGCATTTT
TRBV10-3,TRBJ2-7,NA,many,CAISGVRSATDYEQYF,TGTGCCATCAGTGGGGTTAGGAGTGCTACCGATTACGAGCAGTACTTC
TRBV7-9,TRBJ2-7,NA,many,CASSHQTSSYEQYF,TGTGCCAGCAGCCACCAGACTAGCTCCTACGAGCAGTACTTC
TRBV27,TRBJ1-5,NA,many,CASSLLGSNQPQHF,TGTGCCAGCAGTTTATTGGGTAGCAATCAGCCCCAGCATTTT
TRBV29-1,TRBJ2-7,TRBD2,NA,CSVRTSGSYEQYF,TGCAGCGTGAGGACTAGCGGGAGCTACGAGCAGTACTTC
TRBV6-1,TRBJ2-2,NA,many,CASGQGWAGELFF,TGTGCCAGCGGGCAGGGGTGGGCCGGGGAGCTGTTTTTT
TRBV20-1,TRBJ2-7,NA,many,CSAVEASYEQYF,TGCAGTGCTGTTGAGGCTTCCTACGAGCAGTACTTC
TRBV11-1,TRBJ2-7,NA,once,CASSATPGQPFGEQYF,TGTGCCAGCAGCGCTACCCCAGGACAGCCCTTCGGCGAGCAGTACTTC
TRBV27,TRBJ2-5,TRBD2,many,CASSMTGTSGSRGETQYF,TGTGCCAGCAGTATGACCGGGACTAGCGGGAGTCGGGGAGAGACCCAGTACTTC
TRBV30,TRBJ1-1,NA,many,CAWTEDRNTEAFF,TGTGCCTGGACAGAGGACCGGAACACTGAAGCTTTCTTT
TRBV9,TRBJ2-5,TRBD2,many,CASSPVGGGYQETQYF,TGTGCCAGCAGCCCCGTCGGCGGGGGGTACCAAGAGACCCAGTACTTC
TRBV4-1,TRBJ2-7,NA,few,CASSQEIGVGFSYEQYF,TGCGCCAGCAGCCAAGAAATAGGGGTAGGGTTCTCCTACGAGCAGTACTTC
TRBV13,TRBJ2-7,TRBD2,NA,CATHHPSGDSYEQYF,TGTGCCACCCACCATCCCAGCGGGGACTCCTACGAGCAGTACTTC
TRBV5-1,TRBJ2-5,NA,NA,CASSLFQRRETQYF,TGCGCCAGCAGCTTGTTCCAACGCCGGGAGACCCAGTACTTC
TRBV28,TRBJ1-5,NA,NA,CASRLGKNQPQHF,TGTGCCAGCCGCCTGGGAAAAAATCAGCCCCAGCATTTT
TRBV6-1,TRBJ1-2,TRBD1,many,CASSTGQGAEGYTF,TGTGCCAGCAGTACCGGACAGGGGGCGGAAGGCTACACCTTC
TRBV6-1,TRBJ1-1,NA,many,CASSEVGVYTEAFF,TGTGCCAGCAGTGAAGTTGGGGTATACACTGAAGCTTTCTTT
TRBV10-3,TRBJ2-6,TRBD1,many,CAISQTGVTGANVLTF,TGTGCCATCAGTCAAACAGGGGTAACTGGGGCCAACGTCCTGACTTTC
TRBV6-2/TRBV6-3,TRBJ1-1,NA,many,CASSSRPRNTEAFF,TGTGCCAGCAGTTCCCGACCGCGGAACACTGAAGCTTTCTTT